One and the same sample provided the 31 T cell receptor beta chains below, sequenced in a study of shared clonotypes between healthy human individuals. Measured with immunoSEQ multiplex PCR; TCRdb has only the in-frame clones, and not every one. This sample has more than 850,000 clones, with about four fifths found just once. Material: memory CD4+ T cells from PBMCs. Noted subset: CD45RA-negative fraction. These receptors came from a man aged 18 to 29 in good health. Some clones in this sample may be carry-over from other donors' samples.

The gene calls are TRBV5-1 and TRBJ2-2; 8 bases are shared with TRBD2. The length of the CDR3 is 16 residues. Trimming cost V 2 bases and J 5 bases; bases outside gene matches: 8. Germline V gene lookup returns CDR1 SGHRS and CDR2 YFSETQ. CDR3 nucleotide sequence: TGCGCCAGCAGCTTCTACGGGAGGGCCCGTACCGGGGAGCTGTTTTTT. It yields the protein CASSFYGRARTGELFF.

Comments on this clone: Within the sample, other DNA sequences also encode this same CDR3. V and J are TRBV2 and TRBJ2-2; D remains ambiguous. The germline V gene encodes CDR1 SNHLY and CDR2 FYNNEI. This CDR3 has 11 amino acids. V gave up 4 bases and J gave up 8 bases, with 5 bases separating them. The CDR3: CASSVFGELFF. CDR3 in DNA: TGTGCCAGCAGTGTTTTTGGGGAGCTGTTTTTT.

There are a few counts of this clone. Other DNA variants within this sample encode the same CDR3. This chain connects TRBV2 to TRBJ1-1; 10 bases fit TRBD1. The V and J ends lost 4 bases and 4 bases, in that order; junction bases with no gene match: 0. Germline V CDR1 and CDR2: SNHLY, FYNNEI. The CDR3 is 13 amino acids. CDR3 nucleotides: TGTGCCAGCAGTGGACAGGGGGCCACTGAAGCTTTCTTT. The encoded protein is CASSGQGATEAFF.

This clone is classed as medium-sized (0.01 to 0.1%). The chain has TRBV28 and TRBJ1-2, with D hard to call. CDR3 size: 11 residues. V gave up 8 bases and J gave up 5 bases, with 9 bases separating them. Germline V gene lookup returns CDR1 MDHEN and CDR2 SYDVKM. This CDR3 reads CASHSRYGYTF. The CDR3 bases are TGTGCCAGCCACTCTCGGTATGGCTACACCTTC.

The chain uses TRBV12-2 and TRBJ1-2. TRBV12-2 constitutes a pseudogene. The CDR3 loop spans 15 amino acids. The CDR3 spells CASRCGPPGNYGYTF. As DNA, the CDR3 is TGTGCAAGTCGCTGCGGACCTCCGGGCAACTATGGCTACACCTTC.

CDR3 sequence (DNA): TGCGCCAGCAGCTTGGACACAGCGACCTACAATGAGCAGTTCTTC. This codes for CASSLDTATYNEQFF. The chain employs TRBV5-1 and TRBJ2-1, with unresolved D. Germline V gene sequence: CDR1 SGHRS, CDR2 YFSETQ. V was shortened by 0 bases and J by 2 bases, with 9 bases between the two germline ends. This CDR3 is 15 amino acids long.

The genes are TRBV5-1 and TRBJ1-2; tentatively, D is TRBD1 (5 bases). The CDR3 is made up of 13 amino acids. Per germline, CDR1 SGHRS and CDR2 YFSETQ. The V and J ends lost 0 bases and 10 bases respectively, with 13 bases between them. CDR3 nucleotide sequence: TGCGCCAGCAGCTTGGCGGGACGGAGCGACTACACCTTC. It yields the protein CASSLAGRSDYTF.

This clone was detected only a few times. A junction end diverges from the germline sequence, so it may reflect a read error. The CDR3 region is CASTLGSGILNEQFF. CDR3 nucleotide sequence: TGCGCCAGCACCTTGGGTTCAGGGATATTAAATGAGCAGTTCTTC. The J gene is TRBJ2-1, the V gene TRBV5-1; D perhaps matches TRBD1 (5 bases). Germline V gene sequence: CDR1 SGHRS, CDR2 YFSETQ. The CDR3 runs 15 residues. Supplemented by reference TRBV5-1 and TRBJ2-1, the full variable domain reads KAGVTQTPRYLIKTRGQQVTLSCSPISGHRSVSWYQQTPGQGLQFLFEYFSETQRNKGNFPGRFSGRQFSNSRSEMNVSTLELGDSALYLCASTLGSGILNEQFFGPGTRLTVL.

This sequence joins TRBV7-9 and TRBJ2-1, with a possible D match to TRBD2 (6 bases). Trimming removed 1 base from V and 6 bases from J, with 10 bases in between. Germline CDR1 reads SEHNR; CDR2 reads FQNEAQ (reference sequence). The CDR3 has 14 amino acids. CDR3 DNA: TGTGCCAGCAGCTTAGGGGCGGGGAGCAATGAGCAGTTCTTC. It specifies CASSLGAGSNEQFF.

This clone was observed a single time. The CDR3 sequence is CASSKYNPNLTDGYTF. CDR3 bases: TGTGCCAGCAGCAAATATAACCCTAACCTAACAGATGGCTACACCTTC. V gene TRBV21-1 combines with J gene TRBJ1-2; the D call of TRBD1 is as the table states it, not checked on the DNA. TRBV21-1 is designated a pseudogene. CDR3 length: 16 residues.

The genes are TRBV14 and TRBJ2-7; D might be TRBD2 (6 bases). This CDR3 spans 13 amino acids. V lost 4 bases and J 6 bases, leaving 13 bases between the germline ends. CDR1 and CDR2 from the germline V gene are SGHDN and FVKESK. The CDR3, as DNA: TGTGCCAGCAGCCCTGAGCGGAGGGCCGAGCAGTACTTC. Its translation: CASSPERRAEQYF.

In the case of this clone: The sample holds other DNA sequences that translate to the same CDR3. The chain recombines TRBV28 with TRBJ2-6; D is uncertain. There are 15 residues in the CDR3. CDR1 is MDHEN and CDR2 is SYDVKM in the germline V gene. Trimming removed 3 bases from V and 0 bases from J, with 6 bases in between. The CDR3 bases are TGTGCCAGCAGTTTGCTAGGCTCTGGGGCCAACGTCCTGACTTTC. This gives the protein CASSLLGSGANVLTF.

The CDR3 protein is CASSPGSNGRQPQHF. The CDR3 DNA reads as TGTGCCAGCTCACCGGGCAGCAACGGCCGGCAGCCCCAGCATTTT. The genes are TRBV18 and TRBJ1-5; D gene ambiguous. The V gene lost 3 bases and the J gene lost 7 bases, with 16 bases spanning the gap. Per the germline V gene, CDR1 is KGHSH and CDR2 is LQKENI. The CDR3 extends over 15 amino acids.

This chain joins TRBV25-1 and TRBJ2-7; no definite D call. Looked up from germline, CDR1 is MGHDK and CDR2 is SYGVNS. The V gene lost 4 bases and the J gene lost 2 bases, with 6 bases spanning the gap. This CDR3 is 12 amino acids long. The CDR3 is CASSGVAYEQYF. The DNA for the CDR3 is TGTGCCAGCAGTGGGGTGGCCTACGAGCAGTACTTC.

The chain carries TRBV2 and TRBJ2-1; D uncertain. Germline lookup yields CDR1 SNHLY and CDR2 FYNNEI. V was trimmed by 7 bases and J by 4 bases, leaving 5 bases between them. The CDR3 runs to 11 residues. This CDR3 reads CASMVYNEQFF. The CDR3 DNA is TGTGCCAGCATGGTGTACAATGAGCAGTTCTTC.

The chain employs TRBV20-1 and TRBJ2-7, with D hard to call. There are 10 residues in the CDR3. CDR1 DFQATT and CDR2 SNEGSKA come from the germline V gene (reference sequence). V dropped 5 bases and J dropped 4 bases, with 6 bases sitting between them. CDR3 nucleotides: TGCAGTGCTTCCCTGTACGAGCAGTACTTC. Protein: CSASLYEQYF.

The V call is TRBV5-4, the J call TRBJ1-4; D might be TRBD1 (6 bases). This CDR3 has 16 residues. Germline CDR1 and CDR2: SGHNT and YYREEE (reference sequence). V gave up 4 bases and J gave up 0 bases, with 13 bases separating them. CDR3 protein: CASSQVQGTTNEKLFF. For the CDR3, the DNA is TGTGCCAGCAGCCAAGTACAGGGAACAACTAATGAAAAACTGTTTTTT. Drawing the rest from reference TRBV5-4 and TRBJ1-4, the complete variable domain is ETGVTQSPTHLIKTRGQQVTLRCSSQSGHNTVSWYQQALGQGPQFIFQYYREEENGRGNFPPRFSGLQFPNYSSELNVNALELDDSALYLCASSQVQGTTNEKLFFGSGTQLSVL.

This chain connects TRBV10-3 to TRBJ1-5; 8 nucleotides align to TRBD1. Germline V gives CDR1 ENHRY, CDR2 SYGVKD. V lost 2 bases to trimming and J lost 2 bases; unmatched junction nucleotides: 2. The CDR3 has 15 amino acids. The CDR3 DNA reads as TGTGCCATCAGTGAGACGGACAGGGGCAATCAGCCCCAGCATTTT. It yields the protein CAISETDRGNQPQHF.

This clone was recorded only once. CDR3: CASSSGATQYF. CDR3 DNA: TGTGCCAGCAGCTCCGGGGCTACGCAGTATTTT. The rearrangement links TRBV11-2 to TRBJ2-3; D may be TRBD1 or TRBD2 (5 bases each). CDR3 length: 11 amino acids. V was trimmed by 4 bases and J by 8 bases, leaving 7 bases between them. From germline, CDR1 is SGHAT and CDR2 FQNNGV.

This chain joins TRBV6-1 and TRBJ1-5; perhaps TRBD1 as D (5 bases). The germline V gene encodes CDR1 MNHNS and CDR2 SASEGT. Between the trimmed V and J ends, which lost 2 bases and 11 bases, there was a span of 16 bases. The CDR3 is 14 residues long. For the CDR3, the DNA is TGTGCCAGCAGTGAACTATTAGGAGCAGGGTCCCAGCATTTT. Protein sequence: CASSELLGAGSQHF.

This clone was observed a handful of times. The chain links TRBV28 to TRBJ1-3; 9 bases line up with TRBD1. Germline V gives CDR1 MDHEN, CDR2 SYDVKM. The trim removed 6 bases at V and 4 bases at J, leaving 7 bases unmatched. There are 15 residues in the CDR3. CDR3 nucleotides: TGTGCCAGCAGGCCACAGGGGGCGTACGGAAACACCATATATTTT. Its protein is CASRPQGAYGNTIYF.

This clone was detected only a few times. CDR3 sequence: CASRGGGYPEKLFF. The DNA of the CDR3 is TGTGCCAGCAGAGGGGGGGGCTACCCTGAAAAACTGTTTTTT. The V call is TRBV2, the J call TRBJ1-4, with a weak D call TRBD1 (6 bases). V shed 6 bases and J shed 7 bases, with 15 bases lying between them. CDR1 is SNHLY, CDR2 FYNNEI, per germline. The CDR3 is 14 amino acids.

The rearrangement links TRBV7-9 to TRBJ2-1; tentative D call: TRBD2 (6 bases). This CDR3 region has 15 residues. Germline lookup yields CDR1 SEHNR and CDR2 FQNEAQ (reference sequence). The V and J ends lost 1 base and 4 bases respectively, with 11 bases between them. The CDR3: CASSLGDSEYNEQFF. In nucleotides, the CDR3 is TGTGCCAGCAGCTTAGGGGACTCCGAGTACAATGAGCAGTTCTTC. The full variable domain, completed using reference TRBV7-9 and TRBJ2-1, is DTGVSQNPRHKITKRGQNVTFRCDPISEHNRLYWYRQTLGQGPEFLTYFQNEAQLEKSRLLSDRFSAERPKGSFSTLEIQRTEQGDSAMYLCASSLGDSEYNEQFFGPGTRLTVL.

This clone was detected a few times. The chain links TRBV2 to TRBJ1-5; no definite D call. The V end was cut by 6 bases, the J end by 4 bases, with 13 bases between. The CDR3 runs to 14 residues. CDR1 SNHLY and CDR2 FYNNEI come from the germline V gene. CDR3 in amino acids: CASRRLSPNQPQHF. DNA of the CDR3: TGTGCCAGCAGAAGATTGTCGCCAAATCAGCCCCAGCATTTT. Full variable domain (missing parts from reference TRBV2 and TRBJ1-5): EPEVTQTPSHQVTQMGQEVILRCVPISNHLYFYWYRQILGQKVEFLVSFYNNEISEKSEIFDDQFSVERPDGSNFTLKIRSTKLEDSAMYFCASRRLSPNQPQHFGDGTRLSIL.

This CDR3 reads CASSELNTQYF. As DNA, the CDR3 is TGTGCCAGCAGTGAGCTGAATACGCAGTATTTT. The rearrangement uses TRBV2 and TRBJ2-3; no clear D gene. The CDR3 extends over 11 amino acids. The germline V and J ends were trimmed by 3 bases and 7 bases, with 5 bases remaining between them. Germline CDR1 and CDR2: SNHLY and FYNNEI. The full variable domain, with the rest looked up from reference TRBV2 and TRBJ2-3, is EPEVTQTPSHQVTQMGQEVILRCVPISNHLYFYWYRQILGQKVEFLVSFYNNEISEKSEIFDDQFSVERPDGSNFTLKIRSTKLEDSAMYFCASSELNTQYFGPGTRLTVL.

J is TRBJ2-3 and V is TRBV7-2; maybe TRBD1 (6 bases). This CDR3 spans 16 amino acids. V lost 2 bases and J 2 bases, leaving 14 bases between the germline ends. Germline V gene data show CDR1 as SGHTA and CDR2 as FQGNSA. CDR3 amino acids: CASSLQQGLYTDTQYF. For the CDR3, the DNA is TGTGCCAGCAGCTTACAACAGGGCCTTTACACAGATACGCAGTATTTT.

This clone was counted a few times. Within the sample, other DNA sequences also encode this same CDR3. The J gene is TRBJ1-5, the V gene TRBV28; the match to TRBD1 covers 8 bases. CDR1 MDHEN and CDR2 SYDVKM come from the germline V gene. J lost 6 bases, V lost 5 bases, and 6 bases had no gene match. The CDR3 has 14 residues. The CDR3 region has the DNA TGTGCCAGCAGTCCCCGGACAGGGTCTCAGCCCCAGCATTTT. This codes for CASSPRTGSQPQHF.

The chain carries TRBV29-1 and TRBJ1-4; TRBD1 agrees at 8 bases. CDR3 size: 13 residues. The germline gives CDR1 SQVTM, CDR2 ANQGSEA. J gave up 10 bases and V 7 bases, and 11 bases lay outside the gene matches. The CDR3 bases are TGCAGCGCCGGAATGGGGACAGGAGGAAAACTGTTTTTT. This sequence encodes CSAGMGTGGKLFF.

About this clone itself: With a far larger clone one base away, a read error is the likely cause. Other DNA sequences in the same sample also yield this CDR3. The chain is built from TRBV5-1 and TRBJ2-7; weak D call: TRBD2 (6 bases). The CDR3 sequence is 15 residues long. CDR1 and CDR2 (germline): SGHRS, YFSETQ. Trimming stripped 7 bases from V and 4 bases from J, with 21 bases between. CDR3 sequence reads: CASRPGTYNSYEQYF. Here the CDR3 DNA reads TGCGCCAGCCGACCCGGGACTTACAACTCTTACGAGCAGTACTTC.

This rearrangement joins TRBV15 to TRBJ2-1, with a tentative D call TRBD2 (6 bases). The CDR3 covers 13 residues. Per the germline V gene, CDR1 is LNHNV and CDR2 is YYDKDF (reference sequence). With 0 bases removed from V and 14 bases from J, the gap between germline ends came to 14 bases. Here the CDR3 DNA reads TGTGCCACCAGCAGAGAATTCCGGGAGTTCGAGTTCTTC. The encoded protein is CATSREFREFEFF.

This clone was recorded a few times. V gene TRBV20-1 combines with J gene TRBJ1-1, with D unresolved. The length of the CDR3 is 10 residues. Trimming left V 1 base short and J 7 bases short, with 4 bases between. Germline V lookup: CDR1 DFQATT, CDR2 SNEGSKA (reference sequence). The CDR3 region has the DNA TGCAGTGCTAGAGGGATTGAAGCTTTCTTT. Amino acids: CSARGIEAFF.